This TCR beta chain was captured by sequencing in a study of blood T cells in healthy people across ages. For the second PCR, which ran for about 6 to 11 cycles, a sample-barcoded 5' primer and a J-beta primer mix were used. Per sample, CDR3-containing paired-end reads numbered at least 2.5 million. Each CDR3 protein gets one entry after TCRdb re-called the 5' RACE reads with MiXCR. The data hold around 800,000 distinct CDR3 sequences, with approximately 48% observed a single time. This clonotype was counted ten times or more. Its cognate antigen is unknown. The ends were cut back, 0 bases at V and 9 bases at J, with 6 bases in the middle. Germline assignment: CDR1 LGHDT and CDR2 YNNKEL (reference sequence). This CDR3 is built from 11 residues. Study-level points and caveats: Estimated diversity, derived from one million T cells, was regarded as an underestimate.

The chain links TRBV3-1 to TRBJ2-7; D is ambiguous. This receptor was obtained from a man aged 60 to 69 in good health. The sequenced sample consisted of blood. Here the CDR3 reads CASSQDIVQYF. The CDR3 coding sequence is TGTGCCAGCAGCCAAGATATCGTGCAGTACTTC.